This T cell receptor (beta chain) is drawn from a study of cytomegalovirus exposure and HLA in healthy donors. Study background: An analysis done earlier identified approximately 120 million unique TCR beta sequences from about 179 million T cells. Overall study findings and caveats: A later analysis linked a missense variant in DCLRE1C to the trimming of TCR beta V and J genes. The classifier, whose performance was assessed in both the original and validation cohorts, reportedly diagnosed cytomegalovirus status with high specificity and sensitivity. In a later analysis, at a false discovery rate of 0.05, under 20,000 TCR beta sequences matched HLA alleles.

Unmatched junction bases numbered 9, after V lost 3 bases and J lost 6 bases. CDR3 length: 15 amino acids. Germline loops: CDR1 LGHNA, CDR2 YSLEER. Use of 60 Vbeta and 13 Jbeta primers characterized the PCR. Data came from immunoSEQ multiplex PCR; TCRdb stores just in-frame clones and leaves some out. The sample yields about 87,000 clones, nearly 80% seen once. This clone appeared a few times. The antigen remains unidentified. This chain connects TRBV4-3 to TRBJ1-2; 8 bases agree with TRBD1. The receptor comes from a middle-aged woman in good health and CMV-seronegative. Sequenced sample: PBMCs. CDR3 amino acids: CASSQVGQGVHGYTF. The CDR3 bases are TGCGCCAGCAGCCAGGTCGGACAGGGAGTGCATGGCTACACCTTC.